The TCR beta chain under discussion was sequenced for a study of CD8 T cells in ankylosing spondylitis. This CDR3 has 14 residues. Germline lookup yields CDR1 MNHEY and CDR2 SVGAGI. V lost 0 bases to trimming and J lost 2 bases, with 7 bases between them. TCRdb called the 5' RACE reads again in MiXCR, with one record for every CDR3 protein. The sample yields 100,000 or so distinct CDR3 sequences, 24% seen once. The receptor was derived from a male donor with ankylosing spondylitis. The V call is TRBV6-5, the J call TRBJ2-5, with unresolved D. Sequenced: synovial fluid, either unsorted or a sorted T cell fraction (not recorded which). The CDR3 DNA reads as TGTGCCAGCAGTTACTCGAGTCAGCAAGAGACCCAGTACTTC. It encodes CASSYSSQQETQYF.